These T cell receptor beta chains were read from a single sample in a study of T cells after yellow fever vaccination. TCRdb processed the 5' RACE reads anew with MiXCR; each CDR3 protein has one entry. The sample lists about 350,000 distinct CDR3 sequences, approximately 12% seen once, with around 3% in the top ten. Material: CD4+ T cells sorted from PBMCs, obtained 15 days after the yellow fever booster vaccination. The source is a man younger than 30 who received the YFV17D yellow fever vaccine. Both conserved end residues are part of each CDR3.

>TRBV5-1
CASSRGQGDGYTF
>TRBV11-2
CASSLSGEETQYF
>TRBV7-9
CASSLGLGVYPKLFF
>TRBV12-3/TRBV12-4
CASSIGTGLGNEQFF
>TRBV7-9
CASSLMERETQYF
>TRBV7-9
CASSWRRGSNEKLFF
>TRBV12-3/TRBV12-4
CASSFSQGEAFF
>TRBV6-6
CASSYGRWNTEAFF
>TRBV7-9
CASSARTSGTGDGTQYF
>TRBV13
CASGDSRVGQPQHF
>TRBV30
CAWSIPGDSPLHF
>TRBV7-3
CASSQTVQRTDTQYF